This T cell receptor beta chain stems from a study of T-cell reconstitution after alpha-beta-depleted transplantation in children. This CDR3 has 14 amino acids. Per the germline V gene, CDR1 is DFQATT and CDR2 is SNEGSKA (reference sequence). Germline trimming cut 1 base from V and 7 bases from J; bases unmatched to any gene: 8. This clonotype was counted only a few times. Researchers prepared the TCRbeta library using unique molecular identifiers, the study reports. Using its own MiXCR run on the PCR reads, TCRdb lists one record per CDR3 protein. The sample lists hundreds of thousands of distinct CDR3 sequences, 10% to 15% occurring once.

The material sequenced was PBMCs, taken from the stem cell graft. This TCR was recovered from a human donor who donated a stem cell graft to a child with Fanconi anemia. The rearrangement uses TRBV20-1 and TRBJ2-5, with TRBD2 matching over 8 bases. CDR3 coding DNA: TGCAGTGCTAGAGCTAGCGGGCGTCACGGGACCCAGTACTTC. Amino acid sequence: CSARASGRHGTQYF.